This TCR beta chain was captured in a study of identical twins. Overall study results and limits: Its conclusions, products of cross-sectional statistical analysis, did not come from following the same donors.

The CDR3 consists of 14 residues. Germline CDR1 is LGHDT and CDR2 is YNNKEL (reference sequence). The ends were cut back, 2 bases at V and 7 bases at J, with 12 bases in the middle. A template switching step contributed a universal primer site, while unique molecular identifiers were present in the cDNA. TCRdb called the 5' RACE reads again in MiXCR, with one record for every CDR3 protein. Of over 500,000 distinct CDR3 sequences listed, around 20% are singletons. As for this clonotype: Its antigen is still unknown.

This sample was shared with a second study, whose subject was T cells expressing NK-cell markers.

The source material was CD4+ T cells sorted from blood. The receptor was isolated from a woman aged 18-29 years in good health. The rearrangement links TRBV3-1 to TRBJ2-1; possible D gene TRBD2, 6 bases. CDR3 sequence reads: CASSQLGTSNEQFF. CDR3 in DNA: TGTGCCAGCAGCCAACTTGGGACTTCGAATGAGCAGTTCTTC.